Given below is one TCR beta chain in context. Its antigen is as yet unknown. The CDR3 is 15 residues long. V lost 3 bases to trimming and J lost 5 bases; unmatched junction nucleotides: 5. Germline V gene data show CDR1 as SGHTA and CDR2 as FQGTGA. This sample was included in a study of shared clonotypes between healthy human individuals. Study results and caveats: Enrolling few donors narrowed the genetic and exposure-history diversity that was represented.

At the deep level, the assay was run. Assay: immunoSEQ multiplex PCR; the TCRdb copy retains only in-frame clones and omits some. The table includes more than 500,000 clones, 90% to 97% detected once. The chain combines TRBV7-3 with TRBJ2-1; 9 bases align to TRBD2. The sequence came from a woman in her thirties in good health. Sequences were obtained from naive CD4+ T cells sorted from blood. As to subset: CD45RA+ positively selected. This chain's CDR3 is CASSLASGENNEQFF. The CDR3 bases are TGTGCCAGCAGCTTGGCTAGCGGGGAGAACAATGAGCAGTTCTTC. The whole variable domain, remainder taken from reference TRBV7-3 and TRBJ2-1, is GAGVSQTPSNKVTEKGKYVELRCDPISGHTALYWYRQSLGQGPEFLIYFQGTGAADDSGLPNDRFFAVRPEGSVSTLKIQRTERGDSAVYLCASSLASGENNEQFFGPGTRLTVL.